The present T cell receptor beta chain was sequenced within a study of regulatory T cells in long-lasting Graves disease. The sample holds many counts of this clonotype. Relying on iRepertoire HTBI primers and Arm-PCR of CDR3 regions, the team built TCR beta libraries. TCRdb used MiXCR to reprocess the multiplex PCR reads, holding one entry per CDR3 protein. The sample comprises some 500,000 distinct CDR3 sequences, roughly 13% of which are singletons, and about 10% rests with the top ten. Time point described: newly diagnosed GD, antithyroid drugs for less than 3 months. Scientists built the TCR library using RNA that was extracted from PBMCs. These sequences were also reported in another study, on T cells in Graves' hyperthyroidism and ophthalmopathy.

The receptor comes from a man aged 25 to 40 with Graves disease. Source: peripheral blood mononuclear cells (PBMCs), taken at new diagnosis, from a patient treated with antithyroid drugs.

In DNA, the CDR3 is TGCAGCGTTGAAGGGACAGTCGAAAGTGAGCAGTTCTTC. It translates to CSVEGTVESEQFF. The chain links TRBV29-1 to TRBJ2-1; possible D gene TRBD1, 6 bases. The ends were cut back, 1 base at V and 9 bases at J, with 13 bases in the middle. Germline values: CDR1 SQVTM, CDR2 ANQGSEA. This CDR3 has 13 amino acids.